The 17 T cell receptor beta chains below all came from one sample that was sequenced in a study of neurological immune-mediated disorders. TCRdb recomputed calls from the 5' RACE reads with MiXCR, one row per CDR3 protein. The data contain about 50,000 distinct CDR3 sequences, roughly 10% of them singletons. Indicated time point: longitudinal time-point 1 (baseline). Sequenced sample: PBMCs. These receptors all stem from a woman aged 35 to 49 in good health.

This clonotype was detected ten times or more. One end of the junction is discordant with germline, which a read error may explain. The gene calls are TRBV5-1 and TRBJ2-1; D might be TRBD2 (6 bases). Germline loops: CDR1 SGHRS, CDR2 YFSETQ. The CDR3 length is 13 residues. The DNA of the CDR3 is TGTGCCAGCAGCTTAGGAGGGTCGAATGAGCAGTTCTTC. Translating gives CASSLGGSNEQFF.

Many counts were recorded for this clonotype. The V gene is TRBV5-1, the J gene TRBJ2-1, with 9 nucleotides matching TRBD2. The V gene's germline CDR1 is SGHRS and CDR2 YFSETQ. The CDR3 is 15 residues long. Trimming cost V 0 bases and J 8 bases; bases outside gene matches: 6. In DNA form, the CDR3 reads TGCGCCAGCAGCTTGGTGCTAGCGGGAAGTCATGAGCAGTTCTTC. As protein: CASSLVLAGSHEQFF.

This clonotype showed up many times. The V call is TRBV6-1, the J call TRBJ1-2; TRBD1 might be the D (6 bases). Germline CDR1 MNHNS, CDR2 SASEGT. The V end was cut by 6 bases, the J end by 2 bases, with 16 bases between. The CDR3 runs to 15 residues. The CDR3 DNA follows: TGTGCCAGCAGCTTTCGGGCAGGGGCGAACTATGGCTACACCTTC. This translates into CASSFRAGANYGYTF.

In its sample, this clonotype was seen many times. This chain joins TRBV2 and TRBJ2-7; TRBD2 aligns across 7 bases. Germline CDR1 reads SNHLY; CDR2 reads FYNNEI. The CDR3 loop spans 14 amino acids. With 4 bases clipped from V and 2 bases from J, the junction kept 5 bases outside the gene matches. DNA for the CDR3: TGTGCCAGCAGTGCGGCGGGGGAGACCTACGAGCAGTACTTC. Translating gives CASSAAGETYEQYF.

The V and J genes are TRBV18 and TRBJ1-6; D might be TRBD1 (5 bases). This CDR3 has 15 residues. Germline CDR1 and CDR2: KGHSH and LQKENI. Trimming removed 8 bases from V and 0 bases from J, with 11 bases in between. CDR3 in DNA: TGTGCCAGCACGACCGACAGCTCCTATAATTCACCCCTCCACTTT. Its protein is CASTTDSSYNSPLHF.

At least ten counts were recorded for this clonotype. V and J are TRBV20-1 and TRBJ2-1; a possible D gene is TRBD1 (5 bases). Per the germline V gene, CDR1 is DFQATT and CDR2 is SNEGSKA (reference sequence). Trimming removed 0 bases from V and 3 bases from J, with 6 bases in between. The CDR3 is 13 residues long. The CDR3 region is CSAREGLYNEQFF. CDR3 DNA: TGCAGTGCTAGAGAGGGGCTCTACAATGAGCAGTTCTTC.

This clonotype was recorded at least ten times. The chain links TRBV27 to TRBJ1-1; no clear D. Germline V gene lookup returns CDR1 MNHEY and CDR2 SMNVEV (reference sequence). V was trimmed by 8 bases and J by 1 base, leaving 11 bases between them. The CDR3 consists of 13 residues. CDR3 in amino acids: CASGRVGNTEAFF. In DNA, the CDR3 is TGTGCCAGCGGGAGGGTTGGGAACACTGAAGCTTTCTTT.

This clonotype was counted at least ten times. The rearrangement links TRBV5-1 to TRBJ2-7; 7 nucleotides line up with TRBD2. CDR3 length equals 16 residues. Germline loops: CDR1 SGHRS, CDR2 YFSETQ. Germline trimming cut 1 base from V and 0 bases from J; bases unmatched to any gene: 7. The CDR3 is CASSLTSGVSSYEQYF. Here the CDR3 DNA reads TGCGCCAGCAGCTTGACGAGCGGGGTGAGCTCCTACGAGCAGTACTTC. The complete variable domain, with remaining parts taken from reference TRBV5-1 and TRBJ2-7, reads KAGVTQTPRYLIKTRGQQVTLSCSPISGHRSVSWYQQTPGQGLQFLFEYFSETQRNKGNFPGRFSGRQFSNSRSEMNVSTLELGDSALYLCASSLTSGVSSYEQYFGPGTRLTVT.

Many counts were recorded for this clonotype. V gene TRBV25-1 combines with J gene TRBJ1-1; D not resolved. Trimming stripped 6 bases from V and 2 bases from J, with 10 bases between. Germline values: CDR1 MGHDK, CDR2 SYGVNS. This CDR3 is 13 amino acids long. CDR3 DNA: TGTGCCAGCAGACTAACAGACAACACTGAAGCTTTCTTT. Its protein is CASRLTDNTEAFF.

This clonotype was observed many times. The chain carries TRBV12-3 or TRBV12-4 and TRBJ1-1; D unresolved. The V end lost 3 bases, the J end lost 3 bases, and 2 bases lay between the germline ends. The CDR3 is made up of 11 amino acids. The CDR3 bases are TGTGCCAGCAGTTTTTACACTGAAGCTTTCTTT. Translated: CASSFYTEAFF.

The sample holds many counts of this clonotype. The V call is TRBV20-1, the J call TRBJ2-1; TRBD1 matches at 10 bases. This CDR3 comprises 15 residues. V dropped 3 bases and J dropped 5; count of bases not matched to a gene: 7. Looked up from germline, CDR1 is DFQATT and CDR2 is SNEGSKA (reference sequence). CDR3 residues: CSASDRGRINNEQFF. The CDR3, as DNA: TGCAGTGCTAGTGACAGGGGGCGCATAAACAATGAGCAGTTCTTC.

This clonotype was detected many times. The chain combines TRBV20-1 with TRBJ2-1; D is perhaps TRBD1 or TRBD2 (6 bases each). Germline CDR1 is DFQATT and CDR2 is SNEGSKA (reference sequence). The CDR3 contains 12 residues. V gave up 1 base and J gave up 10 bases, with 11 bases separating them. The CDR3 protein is CSARGIGGEQFF. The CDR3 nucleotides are TGCAGTGCTAGAGGCATAGGGGGGGAGCAGTTCTTC.

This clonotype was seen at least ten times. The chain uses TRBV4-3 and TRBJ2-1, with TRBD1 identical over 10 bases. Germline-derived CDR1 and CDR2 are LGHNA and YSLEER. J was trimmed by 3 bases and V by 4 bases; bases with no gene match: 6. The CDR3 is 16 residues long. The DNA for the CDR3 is TGCGCCAGCAGCCTGTCGACAGGGGGCCGCTACAATGAGCAGTTCTTC. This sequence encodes CASSLSTGGRYNEQFF.

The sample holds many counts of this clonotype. The CDR3 region has the DNA TGTGCCAGCAGCTTATACGATATGACTGAAGCTTTCTTT. This sequence encodes CASSLYDMTEAFF. V and J are TRBV7-8 and TRBJ1-1; no clear D. The CDR3 runs to 13 residues. CDR1 and CDR2 (germline): SGHVS, FQNEAQ. Trimming took off 2 bases at V and 5 bases at J, with 9 bases between the two ends.

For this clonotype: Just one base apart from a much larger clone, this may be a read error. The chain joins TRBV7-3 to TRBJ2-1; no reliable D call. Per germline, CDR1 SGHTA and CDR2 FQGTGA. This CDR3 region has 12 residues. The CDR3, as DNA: TGTGCCAGCAGCACCCCCTTCGATGATCAGTTCTTC. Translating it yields CASSTPFDDQFF.

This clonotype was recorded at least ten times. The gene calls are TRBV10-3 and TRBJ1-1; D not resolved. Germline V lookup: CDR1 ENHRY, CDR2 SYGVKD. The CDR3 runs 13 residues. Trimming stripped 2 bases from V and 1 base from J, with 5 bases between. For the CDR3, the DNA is TGTGCCATCAGTGAGCCCCAGAACACTGAAGCTTTCTTT. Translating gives CAISEPQNTEAFF.

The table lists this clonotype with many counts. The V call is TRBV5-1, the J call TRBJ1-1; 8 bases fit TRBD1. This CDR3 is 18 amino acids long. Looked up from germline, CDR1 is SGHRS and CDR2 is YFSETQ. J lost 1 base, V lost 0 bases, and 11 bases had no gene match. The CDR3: CASSLGLTQGVRNTEAFF. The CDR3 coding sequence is TGCGCCAGCAGCTTGGGGTTAACACAGGGGGTAAGGAACACTGAAGCTTTCTTT. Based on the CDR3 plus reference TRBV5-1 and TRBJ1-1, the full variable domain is KAGVTQTPRYLIKTRGQQVTLSCSPISGHRSVSWYQQTPGQGLQFLFEYFSETQRNKGNFPGRFSGRQFSNSRSEMNVSTLELGDSALYLCASSLGLTQGVRNTEAFFGQGTRLTVV.